Included here is one T cell receptor (beta chain) sequence, with context. Using immunoSEQ multiplex PCR, the repertoire was profiled, and TCRdb retains in-frame clones only, with some absent. Of about 210,000 clones in the sample, more than 70% were seen once. These data are taken from a study of blood T cell repertoires in COVID-19. Overall study: T cells, B-cell-depleted T cells, or PBMCs provided the cDNA or gDNA that served as material.

V dropped 7 bases and J dropped 1 base, with 13 bases sitting between them. The germline CDR1 and CDR2 sequences are ENHRY and SYGVKD. This CDR3 is 14 amino acids long. The sequence derives from a man aged 25-40 years with acute COVID-19. V is TRBV10-3 and J is TRBJ1-1, with D maybe TRBD1 (6 bases). Material for sequencing was PBMCs or T cells enriched from blood (not recorded which). CDR3 in DNA: TGTGCCATCAACGAACAGGGCCGGAACACTGAAGCTTTCTTT. This sequence encodes CAINEQGRNTEAFF.